The clone carrying this T cell receptor (beta chain) appeared many times. Time point given: sample taken at primary tumor resection. A total of around 76 untreated early-stage non-small cell lung cancer patients served as donors. Material for sequencing was whole RNA from tumor, nontumor lung or frozen PBMC, left unsorted. Trimming pared 6 bases from V and 3 bases from J, leaving 15 bases between. Germline CDR1 is WSHSY and CDR2 is SAAADI. The CDR3 has 14 amino acids. TCRdb reprocessed the 5' RACE reads via MiXCR and lists one record per CDR3 protein. The table has 25,000 or so distinct CDR3 sequences, about 3% seen once; the top ten hold more than 25%. The data are from a study of spatial heterogeneity in lung cancer.

The chain is built from TRBV10-2 and TRBJ2-7; D is ambiguous. This specimen consisted of PBMCs, obtained at surgery. This clonotype originated in a female donor with early-stage non-small cell lung cancer. The CDR3 nucleotides are TGCGCCAGCAGCCGGGTCCCCAACTTCTACGAGCAGTACTTC. Its translation is CASSRVPNFYEQYF.